This T cell receptor (beta chain) was found in a study of monozygotic twins with inflammatory bowel disease. Study-wide findings and caveats: Healthy twins showed more clonotype sharing with others than IBD patients, especially patients with disease activity. By inverse Simpson index, TCRbeta diversity was lower in IBD patients than in healthy co-twins.

TCRdb reprocessed the 5' RACE reads and keeps a single row for each CDR3 protein, giving no DNA. Its table records over 350,000 distinct CDR3 sequences. A word on this clonotype: Its antigen is currently unknown.

This CDR3 region has 13 residues. Germline values: CDR1 DFQATT, CDR2 SNEGSKA (reference sequence). What was sequenced was blood. V usage is TRBV20-1 and J usage is TRBJ2-3; there is no DNA to check the TCRdb D call of TRBD1. This TCR was sampled from a human donor with ulcerative colitis or Crohn's disease, or a healthy co-twin of an affected twin (not recorded which). The chain's CDR3 is CSASRGAGGTQYF.